Listed below are T cell receptor beta chains from one sample, sequenced in a study of PD-L1 blockade in urothelial cancer. Generated by immunoSEQ multiplex PCR, the TCRdb table keeps only in-frame clones and is missing some. The data show around 40,000 clones, roughly nine tenths seen once. The sequencing used PBMCs, collected around atezolizumab (anti-PD-L1) treatment. The source is a woman aged 55-69 years with urothelial cancer. The CDR3 runs from the conserved cysteine through the conserved F or W. The D gene is left open where the match is weak. Only part of the rows carry a size: once, few, many, or a class if the clone is expanded.

clone_size,v_call,cdr3_length,j_call,d_call,cdr3_aa,cdr3_nt
.,TRBV5-5,18,TRBJ2-6,TRBD1,CASSLLGDRSSGANVLTF,TGTGCCAGCAGCTTGCTGGGGGACAGGAGCTCTGGGGCCAACGTCCTGACTTTC
.,TRBV19,15,TRBJ1-2,.,CASSIGGRTNYGYTF,TGTGCCAGTAGTATAGGGGGGCGGACTAACTATGGCTACACCTTC
.,TRBV29-1,13,TRBJ1-1,.,CSVTGGGNTEAFF,TGCAGCGTTACTGGGGGCGGGAACACTGAAGCTTTCTTT
.,TRBV6-5,14,TRBJ1-3,TRBD1,CASRNRGPGNTIYF,TGTGCCAGCAGGAACAGGGGTCCAGGAAACACCATATATTTT
once,TRBV5-1,14,TRBJ2-5,TRBD2,CASSTSGGGETQYF,TGCGCCAGCAGCACATCGGGAGGAGGTGAGACCCAGTACTTC
.,TRBV30,14,TRBJ2-7,.,CAWRFTGYTYEQYF,TGTGCCTGGAGATTTACAGGATACACCTACGAGCAGTACTTC
.,TRBV6-6,12,TRBJ1-1,.,CASSSGGIEAFF,TGTGCCAGCAGCTCGGGGGGTATTGAAGCTTTCTTT
.,TRBV6-1,15,TRBJ2-7,.,CASRWMEGPSYEQYF,TGTGCCAGCAGATGGATGGAGGGGCCCTCCTACGAGCAGTACTTC
.,TRBV30,13,TRBJ2-3,.,CAWSGSSTDTQYF,TGTGCCTGGAGCGGTTCTAGCACAGATACGCAGTATTTT
.,TRBV5-8,17,TRBJ2-3,TRBD2,CASSPGTSGALADTQYF,TGTGCCAGCAGCCCCGGGACTAGCGGGGCTCTGGCAGATACGCAGTATTTT
once,TRBV11-2,15,TRBJ1-1,TRBD1,CASRKQGTLNTEAFF,TGTGCCAGCAGGAAACAGGGGACTCTGAACACTGAAGCTTTCTTT
.,TRBV5-4,13,TRBJ1-1,.,CASSQGPNTEAFF,TGTGCCAGCAGCCAGGGTCCGAACACTGAAGCTTTCTTT
once,TRBV6-1,16,TRBJ2-4,.,CASSGAAPGTKNIQYF,TGTGCCAGCAGTGGAGCCGCCCCAGGGACCAAAAACATTCAGTACTTC
once,TRBV5-1,12,TRBJ1-4,.,CASSRDNEKLFF,TGCGCCAGCAGTCGAGATAATGAAAAACTGTTTTTT
.,TRBV5-1,14,TRBJ2-7,TRBD1,CASSLGQGAYEQYF,TGCGCCAGCAGCTTGGGTCAGGGGGCATACGAGCAGTACTTC
.,TRBV29-1,12,TRBJ2-5,TRBD1,CSVVGGWETQYF,TGCAGCGTTGTAGGGGGCTGGGAGACCCAGTACTTC
.,TRBV5-6,14,TRBJ2-2,.,CASSQGLLQGELFF,TGTGCCAGCAGTCAGGGCCTACTCCAGGGGGAGCTGTTTTTT
.,TRBV6-5,14,TRBJ1-5,.,CASRDAGSHQPQHF,TGTGCCAGCAGAGATGCGGGAAGTCATCAGCCCCAGCATTTT
once,TRBV5-4,15,TRBJ2-6,.,CASSTPRSGANVLTF,TGTGCCAGCAGCACTCCCAGGTCTGGGGCCAACGTCCTGACTTTC
.,TRBV2,15,TRBJ2-5,TRBD2,CASSGKLAGGETQYF,TGTGCCAGCAGTGGAAAACTAGCGGGAGGAGAGACCCAGTACTTC
.,TRBV4-3,14,TRBJ2-1,.,CASSQDRHPSEQFF,TGCGCCAGCAGCCAAGACAGGCACCCCAGTGAGCAGTTCTTC
.,TRBV2,17,TRBJ2-3,.,CASFPSTSGWGTDTQYF,TGTGCCAGCTTTCCGTCGACCTCCGGGTGGGGCACAGATACGCAGTATTTT
.,TRBV10-2,13,TRBJ2-3,TRBD2,CASVGGRLDTQYF,TGCGCCAGCGTGGGGGGGAGGTTGGATACGCAGTATTTT
.,TRBV28,13,TRBJ1-1,.,CASMRKLNTEAFF,TGTGCCAGCATGAGGAAACTGAACACTGAAGCTTTCTTT
.,TRBV21-1,14,TRBJ2-2,.,CASSIPQVPGELFF,TGTGCCAGCAGCATACCACAGGTCCCCGGGGAGCTGTTTTTT
.,TRBV6-1,15,TRBJ1-1,.,CASSDSDGIGTEAFF,TGTGCCAGCAGTGACTCGGACGGGATCGGTACTGAAGCTTTCTTT
.,TRBV5-1,14,TRBJ2-6,.,CASSLSSGANVLTF,TGCGCCAGCAGCTTGTCATCCGGGGCCAACGTCCTGACTTTC
.,TRBV5-1,13,TRBJ2-7,TRBD1,CAREPIPATGCYF,TGCGCCAGAGAGCCCATCCCGGCGACAGGGTGTTACTTC
.,TRBV2,16,TRBJ2-1,TRBD2,CASTSSRGLAGAEQFF,TGTGCCAGCACGTCATCTCGGGGACTAGCGGGAGCTGAGCAGTTCTTC
.,TRBV25-1,14,TRBJ2-3,.,CASSEAGGSDTQYF,TGTGCCAGCAGTGAAGCTGGAGGGTCAGATACGCAGTATTTT
.,TRBV5-1,16,TRBJ2-7,.,CASSLDLTPGHYEQYF,TGCGCCAGCAGCTTGGACCTAACCCCGGGTCACTACGAGCAGTACTTC
.,TRBV2,17,TRBJ2-1,TRBD2,CASSPPRLAHSYNEQFF,TGTGCCAGCAGTCCCCCCCGACTAGCGCACTCCTACAATGAGCAGTTCTTC
.,TRBV29-1,12,TRBJ1-5,.,CSVGSTNQPQHF,TGCAGCGTCGGGTCCACTAATCAGCCCCAGCATTTT
.,TRBV19,16,TRBJ1-2,.,CASKNREDGLGYGYTF,TGTGCCAGTAAGAACAGGGAAGACGGACTGGGTTATGGCTACACCTTC
.,TRBV27,13,TRBJ1-5,.,CASSFGKNQPQHF,TGTGCCAGCAGTTTTGGCAAGAATCAGCCCCAGCATTTT
.,TRBV15,13,TRBJ2-7,TRBD2,CATSRPGGYEQYF,TGTGCCACCAGCAGACCGGGGGGCTACGAGCAGTACTTC
.,TRBV2,13,TRBJ2-1,.,CAGGLPFNDEQFF,TGTGCCGGCGGACTACCTTTCAACGATGAGCAGTTCTTC
.,TRBV19,17,TRBJ2-2,TRBD2,CASRPRTSGRGTGELFF,TGTGCCAGTAGACCGCGGACTAGCGGGAGAGGTACCGGGGAGCTGTTTTTT
.,TRBV7-9,14,TRBJ1-1,TRBD1,CASSGGGQGAEAFF,TGTGCCAGCAGCGGAGGGGGACAGGGGGCGGAAGCTTTCTTT